Listed here are 20 T cell receptor beta chains from one sample, sequenced in a study of T cell responses to AZD1222 COVID-19 vaccine. The table came from immunoSEQ multiplex PCR; TCRdb's copy has only in-frame clones and leaves some out. The sample carries about 98,000 clones, around 88% recorded once. The sequenced sample was peripheral blood, obtained on day 0 of MenACWY control vaccination. The receptors were gathered from an adult in good health.

This chain joins TRBV7-2 and TRBJ2-2; 10 positions match TRBD1. From germline, CDR1 is SGHTA and CDR2 FQGNSA. The CDR3 runs 18 residues. Losses at the gene ends were 2 bases for V and 0 bases for J; bases not matched to a gene: 6. CDR3 loop: CASSLYRTGGSNTGELFF. The CDR3 nucleotides read TGTGCCAGCAGCTTATATCGGACAGGGGGTTCGAACACCGGGGAGCTGTTTTTT.

The rearrangement uses TRBV28 and TRBJ1-2; possible D gene TRBD1, 6 bases. In germline, CDR1 is MDHEN, CDR2 SYDVKM. V was clipped by 7 bases and J by 4 bases, with 22 bases between them. This CDR3 has 16 amino acids. CDR3 in amino acids: CASNTLRQASGYGYTF. The CDR3 coding sequence is TGTGCCAGCAACACTTTACGACAGGCTTCCGGCTATGGCTACACCTTC.

V is TRBV11-2 and J is TRBJ1-1; D call uncertain. Germline loops: CDR1 SGHAT, CDR2 FQNNGV. The CDR3 extends over 13 amino acids. V was pared by 1 base and J by 5 bases, with 8 bases between. CDR3 DNA: TGTGCCAGCAGCTTAGTCGAGGGTACTGAAGCTTTCTTT. The encoded protein is CASSLVEGTEAFF.

The gene calls are TRBV11-2 and TRBJ2-6; D remains unclear. The CDR3 length is 17 residues. Per germline, CDR1 SGHAT and CDR2 FQNNGV. V was clipped by 2 bases and J by 0 bases, with 11 bases between them. Here the CDR3 reads CASSLNIGNSGANVLTF. The DNA for the CDR3 is TGTGCCAGCAGCTTAAATATAGGGAACTCTGGGGCCAACGTCCTGACTTTC.

The chain links TRBV5-6 to TRBJ1-2; D not certain. The CDR3 consists of 14 residues. V lost 1 base to trimming and J lost 3 bases, with 10 bases between them. The germline CDR1 and CDR2 sequences are SGHDT and YYEEEE. The CDR3 nucleotides read TGTGCCAGCAGCTTGAAAAGGGCTGACTATGGCTACACCTTC. Protein: CASSLKRADYGYTF.

This clone has only a few counts. The chain carries TRBV6-2 or TRBV6-3 and TRBJ2-2; 15 bases agree with TRBD2. The CDR3 has 18 residues. J gave up 4 bases and V 5 bases, and 8 bases lay outside the gene matches. Germline lookup yields CDR1 MNHEY and CDR2 SVGEGT. CDR3 DNA sequence: TGTGCCAGCAGTACCCCGGGACTAGCGGGGGGACCCACCGGGGAGCTGTTTTTT. Translation gives CASSTPGLAGGPTGELFF.

The rearrangement uses TRBV11-2 and TRBJ1-3; D unresolved. In germline, CDR1 is SGHAT, CDR2 FQNNGV. The CDR3 sequence is 15 residues long. V was trimmed by 5 bases and J by 2 bases, leaving 13 bases between them. As DNA, the CDR3 is TGTGCCAGCAGCCAGGACGGGAGGGCTGGAAACACCATATATTTT. Translation gives CASSQDGRAGNTIYF.

J is TRBJ1-5 and V is TRBV19; 7 nucleotides align to TRBD1. Germline assignment: CDR1 LNHDA and CDR2 SQIVND (reference sequence). The CDR3 spans 13 residues. V gave up 6 bases and J gave up 5 bases; unmatched junction bases: 4. The CDR3 DNA reads TGTGCCAGTAGCCGGGACAGATATCAGCCCCAGCATTTT. Amino acids: CASSRDRYQPQHF.

The chain employs TRBV3-1 (or the pseudogene TRBV3-2) and TRBJ2-6, with D possibly matching TRBD1 (5 bases). The ends were cut back, 5 bases at V and 0 bases at J, with 11 bases in the middle. Germline V gene data show CDR1 as LGHDT and CDR2 as YNNKEL (reference sequence). The CDR3 is 16 residues long. CDR3 protein: CASSSLRDSGANVLTF. CDR3 sequence (DNA): TGTGCCAGCAGCTCCCTCAGGGACTCTGGGGCCAACGTCCTGACTTTC.

The CDR3 reads CASSQGFGYGYTF. Written as DNA, the CDR3 is TGTGCCAGCAGCCAGGGGTTTGGCTATGGCTACACCTTC. The V and J genes are TRBV4-2 and TRBJ1-2, with D unclear. In germline, CDR1 is LGHNA, CDR2 YNFKEQ. Trimming took 3 bases from V and 4 from J, leaving 9 bases between them. The CDR3 spans 13 residues.

V usage is TRBV30 and J usage is TRBJ1-6; 7 bases agree with TRBD1. The junction had 8 bases not matched to a gene; V was cut back by 2 bases and J by 4 bases. The CDR3 length is 16 residues. CDR1 GTSNPN and CDR2 SVGIG come from the germline V gene (reference sequence). Here the CDR3 reads CAWSIPRDSYNSPLHF. The CDR3 DNA is TGTGCCTGGAGTATCCCCCGGGACAGTTATAATTCACCCCTCCACTTT.

V is TRBV25-1 and J is TRBJ1-2; unclear D gene. The CDR3 runs 13 residues. V lost 3 bases to trimming and J lost 6 bases, with 11 bases between them. Germline V gene lookup returns CDR1 MGHDK and CDR2 SYGVNS. The CDR3 here is CASSDPLGNGYTF. For the CDR3, the DNA is TGTGCCAGCAGTGACCCGCTGGGGAATGGCTACACCTTC.

This rearrangement joins TRBV19 to TRBJ1-1, with D uncertain. The CDR3 consists of 14 residues. V shed 0 bases and J shed 1 base, with 6 bases lying between them. Germline loops: CDR1 LNHDA, CDR2 SQIVND (reference sequence). The chain's CDR3 is CASSIEARNTEAFF. The CDR3 bases are TGTGCCAGTAGTATAGAGGCACGGAACACTGAAGCTTTCTTT.

The chain couples TRBV27 to TRBJ1-4, with unresolved D. V lost 3 bases and J lost 3, with 8 bases in between. Germline CDR1 reads MNHEY; CDR2 reads SMNVEV (reference sequence). CDR3 length: 14 amino acids. In DNA, the CDR3 is TGTGCCAGCAGTTTGGCTGGGGCTAATGAAAAACTGTTTTTT. Translated: CASSLAGANEKLFF.

This sequence joins TRBV7-2 and TRBJ1-1; D gene uncertain. Trimming left V 3 bases short and J 0 bases short, with 5 bases between. Germline V gene lookup returns CDR1 SGHTA and CDR2 FQGNSA. This CDR3 spans 13 amino acids. The CDR3 region has the DNA TGTGCCAGCAGCTTTCAATTGAACACTGAAGCTTTCTTT. The encoded protein is CASSFQLNTEAFF.

V and J are TRBV7-8 and TRBJ2-7; TRBD2 matches 7 bases. CDR1 is SGHVS and CDR2 is FQNEAQ in the germline V gene. The CDR3 extends over 17 amino acids. With V trimmed by 5 bases and J by 5 bases, 18 bases remained unmatched. DNA for the CDR3: TGTGCCAGCAGCCCGACGCCGGGGAGCGGGGTAAAAAACGAGCAGTACTTC. Its protein is CASSPTPGSGVKNEQYF. The variable domain in full, completed from reference TRBV7-8 and TRBJ2-7, reads GAGVSQSPRYKVAKRGQDVALRCDPISGHVSLFWYQQALGQGPEFLTYFQNEAQLDKSGLPSDRFFAERPEGSVSTLKIQRTQQEDSAVYLCASSPTPGSGVKNEQYFGPGTRLTVT.

The chain links TRBV5-6 to TRBJ2-2; 7 positions agree with TRBD2. Per the germline V gene, CDR1 is SGHDT and CDR2 is YYEEEE. Trimming at V came to 2 bases and at J to 2 bases, leaving 9 bases not matched to a gene. The CDR3 extends over 17 amino acids. CDR3 region: CASSFSPSGFNTGELFF. The CDR3 nucleotides are TGTGCCAGCAGCTTTTCTCCTAGCGGTTTCAACACCGGGGAGCTGTTTTTT. Full variable domain (rest looked up from reference TRBV5-6 and TRBJ2-2): DAGVTQSPTHLIKTRGQQVTLRCSPKSGHDTVSWYQQALGQGPQFIFQYYEEEERQRGNFPDRFSGHQFPNYSSELNVNALLLGDSALYLCASSFSPSGFNTGELFFGEGSRLTVL.

The chain couples TRBV30 to TRBJ2-1; 11 nucleotides match TRBD2. Germline CDR1 reads GTSNPN; CDR2 reads SVGIG (reference sequence). The CDR3 covers 13 residues. The junction had 5 bases not matched to a gene; V was cut back by 3 bases and J by 10 bases. CDR3 nucleotide sequence: TGTGCCTGGAGCGTAGCGGGGGGGCGGGAGCAGTTCTTC. It encodes CAWSVAGGREQFF.

A single count supports this clone. The chain carries TRBV19 and TRBJ1-5; the D gene is possibly TRBD1 (6 bases). V was cut by 7 bases and J by 0 bases, with 16 bases left in between. The CDR3 is made up of 16 amino acids. CDR1 is LNHDA and CDR2 is SQIVND in the germline V gene (reference sequence). The CDR3 DNA sequence: TGTGCCAGTACCCGAGGGGGAGGGTATAGCAATCAGCCCCAGCATTTT. Its translation: CASTRGGGYSNQPQHF. The full variable domain, in which reference TRBV19 and TRBJ1-5 provide the parts outside the CDR3, is DGGITQSPKYLFRKEGQNVTLSCEQNLNHDAMYWYRQDPGQGLRLIYYSQIVNDFQKGDIAEGYSVSREKKESFPLTVTSAQKNPTAFYLCASTRGGGYSNQPQHFGDGTRLSIL.

The chain links TRBV27 to TRBJ2-1; possible D gene TRBD2, 6 bases. V lost 6 bases, J lost 9 bases, and 24 bases lay in between. CDR1 MNHEY and CDR2 SMNVEV come from the germline V gene (reference sequence). The CDR3 has 16 residues. The CDR3 sequence: CASSPAGGRTIGEQFF. CDR3 bases: TGTGCCAGCAGCCCGGCTGGAGGGCGGACGATTGGTGAGCAGTTCTTC.